This paragraph covers one TCR beta chain sequence. Its specificity is not known. V lost 2 bases and J lost 3, with 14 bases in between. Germline-derived CDR1 and CDR2 are SEHNR and FQNEAQ (reference sequence). The CDR3 has 16 amino acids. Though probably carrying unrecorded immune exposures, donors were nominally healthy at sampling. The sample comes from a study of cytomegalovirus exposure and HLA in healthy donors. Study background: Of the donors genotyped, several hundred in all, less than 90% fell in the Caucasian-associated ancestry cluster. Findings and limits, study-wide: Later examination showed HLA-associated TCR beta chains had greater clonal expansion than equally common others.

With 60 Vbeta and 13 Jbeta primers, the PCR was carried out. In the original analysis: Unique TCR beta chains totaled approximately 83 million in a later count, with around 10 million of them shared. Clones were sequenced by immunoSEQ multiplex PCR, and TCRdb holds only the in-frame ones, with some missing. The V and J calls and clone size are taken from that table; D and trimming were inferred from the DNA. Of under 200,000 clones listed, over 75% were seen once; the top ten hold more than 0.45%. This clonotype originated in a woman aged 45-65 years in good health and CMV-seronegative. Specimen: PBMCs. V usage is TRBV7-9 and J usage is TRBJ2-1; D perhaps matches TRBD2 (7 bases). The CDR3 loop reads CASSLTRGANYNEQFF. Written as DNA, the CDR3 is TGTGCCAGCAGCTTAACTCGGGGGGCCAACTACAATGAGCAGTTCTTC.